This is a list of T cell receptor beta chains from one sample in a study of CD8+ T cells in alopecia areata. Profiling relied on immunoSEQ multiplex PCR, and the TCRdb table lists in-frame clones only, not all of them. The sample has about 220,000 clones, more than 45% seen once. The material sequenced was CD4+ T cells sorted from blood, taken at week 4, from a patient treated with tofacitinib. Every receptor here comes from a human donor with alopecia areata. Each CDR3 is given with its conserved first and last residue. The D gene is left open where the match is weak. The size entry is marked missing in some rows and otherwise reads once, few, many or a size class.

j_gene	abundance	d_gene	v_gene	CDR3aa	CDR3nt
TRBJ2-1	NA	TRBD1	TRBV5-1	CASSTGDAYNEQFF	TGCGCCAGCAGCACAGGGGACGCTTACAATGAGCAGTTCTTC
TRBJ1-5	few	TRBD1	TRBV2	CASSSDRNSNQPQHF	TGTGCCAGCAGCTCGGACAGGAATAGCAATCAGCCCCAGCATTTT
TRBJ1-6	many	NA	TRBV10-3	CAISESRGYNSPLHF	TGTGCCATCAGTGAGTCCAGGGGATATAATTCACCCCTCCACTTT
TRBJ1-5	once	NA	TRBV9	CASSVSANQPQHF	TGTGCCAGCAGCGTTTCCGCGAACCAGCCCCAGCATTTT
TRBJ1-1	NA	NA	TRBV29-1	CSVEGTFGRAEAFF	TGCAGCGTTGAAGGTACCTTCGGACGGGCTGAAGCTTTCTTT
TRBJ2-5	once	NA	TRBV25-1	CASSESAVKETQYF	TGTGCCAGCAGTGAATCGGCAGTGAAAGAGACCCAGTACTTC
TRBJ2-6	NA	NA	TRBV10-3	CAISESIGASGANVLTF	TGTGCCATCAGTGAGTCGATTGGGGCCTCTGGGGCCAACGTCCTGACTTTC
TRBJ2-3	NA	NA	TRBV29-1	CSAFGYTDTQYF	TGCAGCGCTTTTGGCTACACAGATACGCAGTATTTT
TRBJ1-5	NA	NA	TRBV11-2	CASSSGHPNQPQHF	TGTGCCAGCAGCTCGGGACACCCCAATCAGCCCCAGCATTTT
TRBJ1-2	NA	NA	TRBV4-3	CASSQVVHLANYGYTF	TGCGCCAGCAGCCAAGTAGTTCACCTAGCTAACTATGGCTACACCTTC
TRBJ1-2	NA	TRBD1	TRBV29-1	CRGNRGTMGYTF	TGCAGGGGTAACAGGGGAACTATGGGCTACACCTTC
TRBJ2-5	few	NA	TRBV2	CASSYASETQYF	TGTGCCAGCAGTTATGCCTCGGAGACCCAGTACTTC
TRBJ2-7	NA	TRBD1	TRBV30	CAWSTTNTGVVYEQYF	TGTGCCTGGAGTACCACAAATACAGGGGTCGTCTACGAGCAGTACTTC
TRBJ2-2	few	NA	TRBV29-1	CSVDWVNTGELFF	TGCAGCGTTGACTGGGTGAACACCGGGGAGCTGTTTTTT
TRBJ2-3	NA	NA	TRBV6-5	CASSYQAGGTDTQYF	TGTGCCAGCAGTTATCAAGCAGGGGGCACAGATACGCAGTATTTT
TRBJ2-5	NA	NA	TRBV28	CASSTQQVPETQYF	TGTGCCAGCAGTACTCAACAGGTTCCCGAGACCCAGTACTTC
TRBJ2-3	NA	NA	TRBV20-1	CSARDVDTQYF	TGCAGTGCTAGAGATGTAGATACGCAGTATTTT
TRBJ1-4	few	NA	TRBV19	CASRTLGQTNEKLFF	TGTGCCAGTCGCACTCTCGGACAGACTAATGAAAAACTGTTTTTT
TRBJ2-6	many	NA	TRBV7-2	CASSPTGTGANVLTF	TGTGCCAGCAGTCCGACAGGTACCGGGGCCAACGTCCTGACTTTC
TRBJ2-1	NA	NA	TRBV29-1	CSVGQGRQQFF	TGCAGCGTTGGGCAGGGGAGGCAGCAGTTCTTC
TRBJ1-2	NA	TRBD1	TRBV2	CASSSGTGQNYGYTF	TGTGCCAGCAGTTCCGGGACAGGGCAAAACTATGGCTACACCTTC
TRBJ2-3	few	NA	TRBV19	CASSIDGLTDTQYF	TGTGCCAGTAGTATCGACGGACTCACAGATACGCAGTATTTT
TRBJ1-6	NA	NA	TRBV25-1	CASSVGTATSPLHF	TGTGCCAGCAGTGTAGGGACCGCAACCTCACCCCTCCACTTT
TRBJ1-1	few	NA	TRBV6-6	CASSYEANTEAFF	TGTGCCAGCAGTTACGAGGCCAACACTGAAGCTTTCTTT
TRBJ1-5	NA	TRBD1	TRBV7-8	CASSSGGQPQHF	TGTGCCAGCAGCTCAGGGGGTCAGCCCCAGCATTTT
TRBJ2-3	NA	TRBD1	TRBV9	CASSISGQYTDTQYF	TGTGCCAGCAGCATTTCGGGACAGTACACAGATACGCAGTATTTT
TRBJ2-2	NA	NA	TRBV9	CASSPHQRGYTGELFF	TGTGCCAGCAGCCCCCACCAAAGAGGATACACCGGGGAGCTGTTTTTT
TRBJ2-1	few	TRBD2	TRBV2	CASSEASSGAPGFF	TGTGCCAGCAGTGAAGCCTCTAGCGGGGCCCCTGGGTTCTTC
TRBJ2-2	NA	NA	TRBV6-5	CASSYGGSTGELFF	TGTGCCAGCAGTTACGGAGGGTCCACCGGGGAGCTGTTTTTT
TRBJ2-1	NA	TRBD2	TRBV2	CASRGGLAGGEKFF	TGTGCCAGCAGAGGTGGCCTAGCGGGGGGAGAGAAGTTCTTC
TRBJ2-7	NA	TRBD2	TRBV10-2	CGVGGADDEQYF	TGCGGGGTGGGAGGGGCCGATGACGAGCAGTACTTC
TRBJ2-5	NA	NA	TRBV2	CASSANLGETQYF	TGTGCCAGCAGCGCGAACTTGGGAGAGACCCAGTACTTC
TRBJ1-1	NA	NA	TRBV15	CATSRDPGGSAFF	TGTGCCACCAGCAGAGATCCGGGTGGGAGCGCTTTCTTT
TRBJ2-7	NA	NA	TRBV30	CAWTARGGYEQYF	TGTGCCTGGACGGCCCGGGGTGGATACGAGCAGTACTTC
TRBJ1-5	NA	NA	TRBV29-1	CSVSIPGRENQPQHF	TGCAGCGTTTCAATCCCGGGACGGGAAAATCAGCCCCAGCATTTT
TRBJ1-2	NA	NA	TRBV4-3	CASSQEGRGNYGYTF	TGCGCCAGCAGCCAAGAAGGACGGGGTAACTATGGCTACACCTTC
TRBJ2-5	many	NA	TRBV7-2	CASSLRNWETQYF	TGTGCCAGCAGCTTAAGGAACTGGGAGACCCAGTACTTC
TRBJ1-3	NA	TRBD1	TRBV5-1	CASSRDRAQDTIYF	TGCGCCAGCAGCCGGGACAGGGCTCAGGACACCATATATTTT
TRBJ2-7	NA	NA	TRBV5-1	CASSGHGGNDEQYF	TGCGCCAGCAGCGGGCACGGGGGTAACGACGAGCAGTACTTC
TRBJ1-5	NA	NA	TRBV2	CASSDLSKTQHF	TGTGCCAGCAGTGACCTGTCGAAGACCCAGCATTTT